This TCR beta chain derives from a study of blood T cells in healthy people across ages. Study details: When template switching was applied, about one barcoded beta molecule was captured per two T cells.

Study-wide findings and caveats: Estimates of diversity drawn from one million T cells were considered underestimates.

The sample holds a few counts of this clonotype. The antigen remains undetermined. V was clipped by 7 bases and J by 1 base; unmatched bases: 6. This CDR3 comprises 14 residues. Ranging in age from about 6 to 90, the donors were healthy Caucasian individuals from Russia. Through a sample-barcoded 5' primer and a J-beta primer mix, a second PCR was run for roughly 7 to 11 cycles. TCRdb reprocessed the 5' RACE reads via MiXCR and lists one record per CDR3 protein. The sample includes 700,000 to 850,000 distinct CDR3 sequences, roughly 34% seen only once; the top ten take over 10%. The source material was blood. This clonotype originated in a man younger than 30 in good health. The V gene is TRBV12-3 or TRBV12-4, the J gene TRBJ1-1, with TRBD1 matching 7 bases. CDR3 bases: TGTGCCAGCACCCCGACAGGGCAGAACACTGAAGCTTTCTTT. Amino acid sequence: CASTPTGQNTEAFF.